This TCR beta chain is drawn from a study of OX40 agonist ivuxolimab in advanced cancers. Study-level results: At doses 0.1 to 3.0 mg/kg, CD4+ and CD8+ clones expanded. Expanded peripheral T cells had an undetermined antigen specificity.

V was cut by 0 bases and J by 3 bases, with 8 bases left in between. The germline V gene has CDR1 KGHSH and CDR2 LQKENI. The CDR3 totals 14 residues. As concerns this clone: Antigen: not known.

The table came from immunoSEQ multiplex PCR; TCRdb's copy has only in-frame clones and leaves some out. The data show roughly 48,000 clones, 70% to 90% seen once. V and J are TRBV18 and TRBJ2-5; D is unclear. Sequences were derived from CD4+ or CD8+ T cells sorted from blood, sampled in a trial of the OX40 agonist ivuxolimab. The origin of this receptor is an adult with an advanced solid tumor such as melanoma, head and neck, liver or kidney cancer. CDR3 nucleotide sequence: TGTGCCAGCTCACCACCGGGTGGCGAAGAGACCCAGTACTTC. This sequence encodes CASSPPGGEETQYF.